The 9 T cell receptor beta chains listed next were all sequenced from one sample in a study of memory B cells and T cells in multiple sclerosis. Generated by immunoSEQ multiplex PCR, the TCRdb table keeps only in-frame clones and is missing some. The profile shows some 7,000 clones, roughly 62% of them singletons. What was sequenced was memory (CD45RO+) CD8+ T cells from blood. These receptors were obtained from a human donor with multiple sclerosis.

CDR3 sequence: CASSLFSDRVNSPLHF. DNA for the CDR3: TGTGCCAGCAGTCTCTTTAGCGACAGGGTCAATTCACCCCTCCACTTT. This chain joins TRBV27 and TRBJ1-6, with TRBD1 matching over 7 bases. CDR3 length: 16 residues. Looked up from germline, CDR1 is MNHEY and CDR2 is SMNVEV (reference sequence). After removal of 5 bases from V and 7 bases from J, the junction contained 11 bases not matched to a gene.

This sequence joins TRBV7-9 and TRBJ2-5; 10 positions match TRBD1. With 4 bases clipped from V and 5 bases from J, the junction kept 7 bases outside the gene matches. In germline, CDR1 is SEHNR, CDR2 FQNEAQ (reference sequence). This CDR3 region has 15 residues. CDR3 nucleotide sequence: TGTGCCAGCAGCTCGACAGGGGGCTGGGGGGAGACCCAGTACTTC. This gives the protein CASSSTGGWGETQYF.

The chain carries TRBV10-3 and TRBJ2-7; the D gene is possibly TRBD1 (5 bases). V lost 7 bases to trimming and J lost 4 bases, with 14 bases between them. The CDR3 sequence is 13 residues long. Germline V gene lookup returns CDR1 ENHRY and CDR2 SYGVKD. For the CDR3, the DNA is TGTGCCATCACTTCCGACAGCCCATACGAGCAGTACTTC. Translation: CAITSDSPYEQYF.

The genes are TRBV28 and TRBJ2-2; TRBD2 matches 10 bases. V trimming: 1 base; J trimming: 1 base; junction bases outside the gene matches: 6. The CDR3 extends over 18 amino acids. Germline-derived CDR1 and CDR2 are MDHEN and SYDVKM. The CDR3 region is CASSLSSSGRVNTGELFF. CDR3 nucleotides: TGTGCCAGCAGTTTATCGTCTAGCGGGAGAGTGAACACCGGGGAGCTGTTTTTT.

This chain joins TRBV9 and TRBJ1-5; 12 bases match TRBD1. Germline CDR1 reads SGDLS; CDR2 reads YYNGEE. The CDR3 runs 17 residues. The V segment lost 3 bases and the J segment 2 bases; nucleotides outside the gene matches: 6. CDR3 amino acids: CASSAGTGGAGNQPQHF. Here the CDR3 DNA reads TGTGCCAGCAGCGCCGGGACAGGGGGCGCGGGCAATCAGCCCCAGCATTTT. The variable domain in full, completed from reference TRBV9 and TRBJ1-5, reads DSGVTQTPKHLITATGQRVTLRCSPRSGDLSVYWYQQSLDQGLQFLIQYYNGEERAKGNILERFSAQQFPDLHSELNLSSLELGDSALYFCASSAGTGGAGNQPQHFGDGTRLSIL.

A few counts support this clone. The gene calls are TRBV6-4 and TRBJ1-2; 9 bases agree with TRBD1. Germline CDR1 and CDR2: MRHNA and SNTAGT. J lost 5 bases, V lost 0 bases, and 4 bases had no gene match. The CDR3 totals 15 residues. In DNA, the CDR3 is TGTGCCAGCAGTGACTCGGCGGGACAGGGATATGGCTACACCTTC. Protein product: CASSDSAGQGYGYTF.

As to this clone: A junction end diverges from the germline sequence, so it may reflect a read error. This chain joins TRBV25-1 and TRBJ2-7; 7 positions agree with TRBD2. The CDR3 loop spans 14 amino acids. The germline gives CDR1 MGHDK, CDR2 SYGVNS. Here the CDR3 DNA reads TGTGCCAGCAGTGAGTTTAGGGAGGGCGACGAGGAGTACTTC. It yields the protein CASSEFREGDEEYF.

The chain couples TRBV6-6 to TRBJ2-7; no firm D call. Germline CDR1 and CDR2: MNHNY and SVGAGI (reference sequence). V lost 5 bases and J lost 3, with 5 bases in between. The length of the CDR3 is 11 residues. CDR3 residues: CASSPNYEQYF. CDR3 nucleotides: TGTGCCAGCAGTCCTAACTACGAGCAGTACTTC.

This rearrangement joins TRBV9 to TRBJ2-5, with 11 bases matching TRBD2. This CDR3 has 17 residues. The V gene's germline CDR1 is SGDLS and CDR2 YYNGEE. Trimming removed 0 bases from V and 5 bases from J; junction bases left unmatched: 9. In DNA, the CDR3 is TGTGCCAGCAGCGTAGAGGGTAGCGGGGGGGCCGGGGAGACCCAGTACTTC. Translated, it gives CASSVEGSGGAGETQYF.